The 30 T cell receptor beta chains listed next were all sequenced from one sample in a study of shared clonotypes between healthy human individuals. The assay was immunoSEQ multiplex PCR, and TCRdb's table has in-frame clones only and misses some. The repertoire holds about 2.2 million clones, with 90% to 95% as singletons. Naive CD8 populations comprised CD45RO-negative cells positively selected for CCR7, excluding terminally differentiated effector memory CD45RA+ cells. The sequencing input was naive CD8+ T cells from PBMCs. The receptors were sampled from a man between 18 and 29 years old in good health. Some clones in this sample may be carry-over from other donors' samples.

This clone was counted only a few times. The chain couples TRBV9 to TRBJ1-1; possible D gene TRBD1, 5 bases. Germline V CDR1 and CDR2: SGDLS, YYNGEE. V was shortened by 4 bases and J by 0 bases, with 13 bases between the two germline ends. This CDR3 is built from 15 residues. The CDR3 sequence is CASSRELGLNTEAFF. The CDR3 coding sequence is TGTGCCAGCAGCCGCGAGCTGGGACTGAACACTGAAGCTTTCTTT.

The chain has TRBV2 and TRBJ2-1, with no clear D. Germline assignment: CDR1 SNHLY and CDR2 FYNNEI. This CDR3 is built from 17 residues. The V end lost 0 bases, the J end lost 3 bases, and 15 bases lay between the germline ends. CDR3: CASSEALRTQGYNEQFF. The CDR3, as DNA: TGTGCCAGCAGTGAAGCGCTTCGGACCCAAGGCTACAATGAGCAGTTCTTC.

In the case of this clone: In the same sample, other DNA sequences code for this CDR3. This chain connects TRBV27 to TRBJ2-7, with 8 bases matching TRBD1. This CDR3 region has 14 residues. Germline CDR1 is MNHEY and CDR2 is SMNVEV (reference sequence). V lost 5 bases, J lost 3 bases, and 6 bases stayed unmatched. The CDR3 region is CASSPRQGSYEQYF. The DNA of the CDR3 is TGTGCCAGCAGTCCGAGACAGGGGAGCTACGAGCAGTACTTC.

This clone is a singleton in its sample. The chain links TRBV25-1 to TRBJ2-7; 7 nucleotides line up with TRBD2. The V and J ends lost 1 base and 3 bases, in that order; junction bases with no gene match: 6. CDR3 length: 15 residues. Germline loops: CDR1 MGHDK, CDR2 SYGVNS. CDR3 sequence reads: CASSEFGREGYEQYF. DNA for the CDR3: TGTGCCAGCAGTGAATTTGGGAGGGAAGGCTACGAGCAGTACTTC.

This clone was seen just once. The chain uses TRBV23-1 and TRBJ1-2, with D maybe TRBD1 (6 bases). TRBV23-1 is given ORF status, its function remaining uncertain. The CDR3 has 15 amino acids. The ends were cut back, 6 bases at V and 4 bases at J, with 18 bases in the middle. The CDR3 DNA follows: TGCGCCAGCAGGGCAACGGGGGGGGGCGTCTATGGCTACACCTTC. Protein: CASRATGGGVYGYTF.

The chain carries TRBV19 and TRBJ1-2, with 8 bases lining up with TRBD1. The CDR3 is 14 amino acids. V was pared by 5 bases and J by 8 bases, with 10 bases of the junction left unmatched. From germline, CDR1 is LNHDA and CDR2 SQIVND (reference sequence). In DNA, the CDR3 is TGTGCCAGTAGTGTCTCGTCAGGGGGCAGAGGCTACACCTTC. This encodes CASSVSSGGRGYTF.

In regard to this clone: The identical CDR3 is also encoded by other nucleotide sequences in the sample. The genes are TRBV7-3 and TRBJ2-1, with TRBD2 as a possible D gene (6 bases). The V end lost 1 base, the J end lost 8 bases, and 9 bases lay between the germline ends. The CDR3 length is 13 residues. Per germline, CDR1 SGHTA and CDR2 FQGTGA. The CDR3, as DNA: TGTGCCAGCAGCTTAATGCGGGGCGATGAGCAGTTCTTC. As protein: CASSLMRGDEQFF. Using reference TRBV7-3 and TRBJ2-1 for the parts outside the CDR3, the full variable domain is GAGVSQTPSNKVTEKGKYVELRCDPISGHTALYWYRQSLGQGPEFLIYFQGTGAADDSGLPNDRFFAVRPEGSVSTLKIQRTERGDSAVYLCASSLMRGDEQFFGPGTRLTVL.

The chain couples TRBV6-6 to TRBJ2-7, with TRBD2 matching over 11 bases. CDR3 length equals 15 residues. V dropped 3 bases and J dropped 5; count of bases not matched to a gene: 6. Per germline, CDR1 MNHNY and CDR2 SVGAGI (reference sequence). The CDR3 coding sequence is TGTGCCAGCAGTTATATAGGGGGACTAGCGGACGAGCAGTACTTC. It is translated as CASSYIGGLADEQYF.

CDR3 sequence: CASSMGLAGASAYNEQFF. CDR3 sequence (DNA): TGTGCCAGTAGTATGGGACTAGCGGGAGCTAGCGCCTACAATGAGCAGTTCTTC. The rearrangement uses TRBV19 and TRBJ2-1; 14 bases agree with TRBD2. In germline, CDR1 is LNHDA, CDR2 SQIVND (reference sequence). The CDR3 extends over 18 amino acids. Trimming at V came to 3 bases and at J to 2 bases, leaving 6 bases not matched to a gene.

The V gene is TRBV27, the J gene TRBJ2-4; 11 bases match TRBD1. The J segment lost 8 bases and the V segment lost 6 bases, leaving 6 bases of the junction unmatched. The CDR3 runs to 14 residues. In germline, CDR1 is MNHEY, CDR2 SMNVEV (reference sequence). CDR3 in amino acids: CASRLGQGADIQYF. In DNA, the CDR3 is TGTGCCAGCAGGCTCGGACAGGGGGCAGACATTCAGTACTTC.

This rearrangement joins TRBV19 to TRBJ1-1; D not resolved. Per germline, CDR1 LNHDA and CDR2 SQIVND (reference sequence). The CDR3 consists of 12 residues. V lost 5 bases and J 5 bases, leaving 9 bases between the germline ends. CDR3 sequence reads: CASSYIRTEAFF. The CDR3 nucleotides are TGTGCCAGTAGTTACATAAGGACTGAAGCTTTCTTT.

Concerning this clone: The sample contains more than one DNA sequence encoding this CDR3. This chain uses TRBV9 with TRBJ2-7; D not resolved. The V end lost 0 bases, the J end lost 2 bases, and 9 bases lay between the germline ends. CDR1 SGDLS and CDR2 YYNGEE come from the germline V gene. The CDR3 sequence is 14 residues long. CDR3 residues: CASSVGGRTYEQYF. In DNA, the CDR3 is TGTGCCAGCAGCGTAGGCGGTAGGACCTACGAGCAGTACTTC.

This clone appeared once. The chain links TRBV5-4 to TRBJ2-3; tentative D call: TRBD2 (6 bases). The CDR3 consists of 15 residues. Germline CDR1 SGHNT, CDR2 YYREEE (reference sequence). V gave up 4 bases and J gave up 0 bases, with 12 bases separating them. The CDR3 coding sequence is TGTGCCAGCAGCGACCCAGGAGGGAGCACAGATACGCAGTATTTT. Its translation: CASSDPGGSTDTQYF.

V gene TRBV30 combines with J gene TRBJ1-1, with D possibly matching TRBD1 (5 bases). The CDR3 has 13 residues. Looked up from germline, CDR1 is GTSNPN and CDR2 is SVGIG (reference sequence). Deletions cut 0 bases from V and 7 bases from J, with 12 bases between. The CDR3 loop reads CAWSVPPRGEAFF. In DNA, the CDR3 is TGTGCCTGGAGTGTACCCCCGAGGGGTGAAGCTTTCTTT.

The chain couples TRBV9 to TRBJ2-7; D is unresolved. This CDR3 has 14 amino acids. CDR1 SGDLS and CDR2 YYNGEE come from the germline V gene. Between the trimmed V and J ends, which lost 3 bases and 1 base, there was a span of 11 bases. CDR3 DNA: TGTGCCAGCAGCGATTCCGTACATTCCTACGAGCAGTACTTC. Amino acids: CASSDSVHSYEQYF.

The chain joins TRBV10-1 to TRBJ2-1; tentatively, D is TRBD1 or TRBD2 (6 bases each). V was trimmed by 0 bases and J by 7 bases, leaving 16 bases between them. This CDR3 is 16 amino acids long. Germline-derived CDR1 and CDR2 are WNHNN and SYGVQD (reference sequence). CDR3 region: CASSESGGAYDNEQFF. In DNA, the CDR3 is TGCGCCAGCAGTGAGTCCGGGGGCGCCTACGATAATGAGCAGTTCTTC.

The chain couples TRBV29-1 to TRBJ1-1; D is unresolved. In germline, CDR1 is SQVTM, CDR2 ANQGSEA. Trimming stripped 7 bases from V and 8 bases from J, with 14 bases between. The CDR3 spans 11 residues. CDR3 nucleotide sequence: TGCAGCGCCGGCCTAGTAGGGGAAGCTTTCTTT. This encodes CSAGLVGEAFF.

Here the CDR3 DNA reads TGCGCCAGCAGCCCCGGGGCAGGGGGTGGATATGGCTACACCTTC. It yields the protein CASSPGAGGGYGYTF. The chain carries TRBV4-3 and TRBJ1-2, with 7 bases lining up with TRBD1. The germline CDR1 and CDR2 sequences are LGHNA and YSLEER. The trim removed 4 bases at V and 5 bases at J, leaving 10 bases unmatched. The CDR3 consists of 15 residues.

This clone was seen a few times. The chain links TRBV29-1 to TRBJ1-1, with a tentative D call TRBD1 (5 bases). Germline-derived CDR1 and CDR2 are SQVTM and ANQGSEA. The CDR3 covers 12 residues. The V gene lost 6 bases and the J gene lost 1 base, with 9 bases spanning the gap. The CDR3 DNA reads TGCAGCGTGTTCACAGGGAACACTGAAGCTTTCTTT. Its protein is CSVFTGNTEAFF.

This clone has just one count. V usage is TRBV30 and J usage is TRBJ2-7; 10 nucleotides match TRBD2. This CDR3 region has 13 residues. Unmatched junction bases numbered 4, after V lost 5 bases and J lost 3 bases. Germline V gene data show CDR1 as GTSNPN and CDR2 as SVGIG (reference sequence). The CDR3 sequence is CAWAGLAHYEQYF. The CDR3 nucleotides read TGTGCCTGGGCGGGACTAGCGCACTACGAGCAGTACTTC.

The chain is built from TRBV7-8 and TRBJ2-1, with a weak D call TRBD2 (5 bases). The germline gives CDR1 SGHVS, CDR2 FQNEAQ. Trimming removed 3 bases at V and 3 bases at J, with 9 bases between. The CDR3 contains 14 residues. The chain's CDR3 is CASSFGVHYNEQFF. The CDR3 DNA reads TGTGCCAGCAGCTTCGGGGTACACTACAATGAGCAGTTCTTC. The variable domain in full, with the rest retrieved from reference TRBV7-8 and TRBJ2-1, is GAGVSQSPRYKVAKRGQDVALRCDPISGHVSLFWYQQALGQGPEFLTYFQNEAQLDKSGLPSDRFFAERPEGSVSTLKIQRTQQEDSAVYLCASSFGVHYNEQFFGPGTRLTVL.

The chain carries TRBV2 and TRBJ2-7; the D gene is possibly TRBD2 (6 bases). CDR3 length: 16 amino acids. The V and J ends lost 4 bases and 2 bases respectively, with 18 bases between them. Per germline, CDR1 SNHLY and CDR2 FYNNEI. The CDR3 coding sequence is TGTGCCAGCAGTGTAAGTCGGCTAGCGACAACCTACGAGCAGTACTTC. Protein product: CASSVSRLATTYEQYF. Filled out from reference TRBV2 and TRBJ2-7, the complete variable domain reads EPEVTQTPSHQVTQMGQEVILRCVPISNHLYFYWYRQILGQKVEFLVSFYNNEISEKSEIFDDQFSVERPDGSNFTLKIRSTKLEDSAMYFCASSVSRLATTYEQYFGPGTRLTVT.

The chain carries TRBV7-7 and TRBJ1-5; D remains unclear. With 10 bases removed from V and 7 bases from J, the gap between germline ends came to 23 bases. Germline V gene data show CDR1 as SSHAT and CDR2 as FNYEAQ (reference sequence). The CDR3 is made up of 15 amino acids. This CDR3 reads CAIIHPRLGRQPQHF. Written as DNA, the CDR3 is TGTGCCATTATTCACCCCAGGCTTGGAAGACAGCCCCAGCATTTT.

The rearrangement joins TRBV27 to TRBJ1-1, with 7 bases fitting TRBD1. The CDR3 runs 15 residues. V shed 7 bases and J 4 bases; nucleotides not matched to a gene: 12. Per germline, CDR1 MNHEY and CDR2 SMNVEV (reference sequence). Here the CDR3 reads CASTRTGSLSTEAFF. The CDR3 coding sequence is TGTGCCAGCACCCGGACAGGTTCTCTAAGCACTGAAGCTTTCTTT.

The chain couples TRBV25-1 to TRBJ2-7; D possibly corresponds to TRBD1 (5 bases). The CDR3 totals 15 residues. The germline V gene encodes CDR1 MGHDK and CDR2 SYGVNS. V was cut by 2 bases and J by 2 bases, with 13 bases left in between. The CDR3 protein is CASSEPRGSTYEQYF. DNA of the CDR3: TGTGCCAGCAGTGAACCTAGGGGAAGCACCTACGAGCAGTACTTC.

The chain couples TRBV29-1 to TRBJ1-3; D unclear. V was pared by 6 bases and J by 0 bases, with 12 bases between. The CDR3 runs 14 residues. Germline CDR1 reads SQVTM; CDR2 reads ANQGSEA. CDR3 loop: CSVSDRDSGNTIYF. In DNA, the CDR3 is TGCAGCGTCTCCGACCGTGACTCTGGAAACACCATATATTTT.

The chain couples TRBV14 to TRBJ2-7, with D perhaps TRBD1 (6 bases). The CDR3 has 15 amino acids. V gave up 3 bases and J gave up 0 bases, with 12 bases separating them. Per germline, CDR1 SGHDN and CDR2 FVKESK. CDR3 DNA sequence: TGTGCCAGCAGCCATTTGCGACAGGCCTCCTACGAGCAGTACTTC. Its protein is CASSHLRQASYEQYF.

The chain links TRBV9 to TRBJ2-7, with D perhaps matching TRBD1 (7 bases). The V end was cut by 4 bases, the J end by 7 bases, with 18 bases between. Germline V gene data show CDR1 as SGDLS and CDR2 as YYNGEE. The CDR3 loop spans 14 amino acids. CDR3 DNA sequence: TGTGCCAGCAGCATCGGACAGGCCAGCGGGGAGCAGTACTTC. Translated, it gives CASSIGQASGEQYF.

This clone is a singleton in its sample. As DNA, the CDR3 is TGTGCCAGCAGCCTGACCCGGGACCTAAACACTGAAGCTTTCTTT. Its protein product is CASSLTRDLNTEAFF. The chain has TRBV5-6 and TRBJ1-1, with D perhaps matching TRBD1 (5 bases). The V gene's germline CDR1 is SGHDT and CDR2 YYEEEE. The V and J ends lost 4 bases and 2 bases respectively, with 15 bases between them. This CDR3 contains 15 residues.

The rearrangement links TRBV27 to TRBJ1-2, with TRBD1 as a possible D gene (6 bases). CDR3 size: 14 residues. The V gene's germline CDR1 is MNHEY and CDR2 SMNVEV (reference sequence). Deletions cut 10 bases from V and 3 bases from J, with 18 bases between. This chain's CDR3 is CATSLGGGYYGYTF. The CDR3 DNA follows: TGTGCCACTTCCCTCGGAGGGGGATACTATGGCTACACCTTC.